A selection of T cell receptor beta chains follows, all from one sample in a study of response to subunit inactivated influenza vaccine. MiXCR was run by TCRdb on the RT-PCR reads, yielding one entry per CDR3 protein. The sample has more than 500,000 distinct CDR3 sequences; around 11% are singletons. These sequences were also reported in another study, on T cells expressing NK-cell markers.

The source was PBMCs from blood, collected on the day of vaccination. Receptor source: a man aged 45 to 65 who received an inactivated influenza vaccine. The CDR3 runs from the conserved cysteine through the conserved F or W. D genes are given only for firm matches. Rows may omit the clone size; those that give it use once, few, many or a size class.

d_gene | abundance | j_gene | v_gene | CDR3aa | CDR3nt
- | - | TRBJ1-4 | TRBV5-4 | CASSLDPANEKLFF | TGTGCCAGCAGCTTGGATCCAGCTAATGAAAAACTGTTTTTT
TRBD2 | many | TRBJ2-1 | TRBV6-2/TRBV6-3 | CASSFGTRFHEQFF | TGTGCCAGCAGTTTCGGGACTAGATTCCATGAGCAGTTCTTC
TRBD2 | few | TRBJ2-1 | TRBV5-1 | CASSLRMGLAGSSYNEQFF | TGCGCCAGCAGCTTGAGGATGGGACTAGCGGGGAGCTCCTACAATGAGCAGTTCTTC
TRBD2 | few | TRBJ2-3 | TRBV11-1 | CASSLPSPLAGGQFSTDTQYF | TGTGCCAGCAGCTTACCCTCCCCCCTAGCGGGGGGCCAATTTAGCACAGATACGCAGTATTTT
- | - | TRBJ1-4 | TRBV6-1 | CASSEGRVVRTNEKLFF | TGTGCCAGCAGTGAAGGGAGGGTCGTCAGAACTAATGAAAAACTGTTTTTT
- | few | TRBJ2-1 | TRBV10-3 | CAISESPPAAGTDYNEQFF | TGTGCCATCAGTGAGTCCCCTCCAGCTGCCGGGACTGATTACAATGAGCAGTTCTTC
- | - | TRBJ2-5 | TRBV28 | CASKGGTVQETQYF | TGTGCCAGCAAAGGAGGGACAGTCCAAGAGACCCAGTACTTC
- | many | TRBJ2-3 | TRBV7-6 | CASGGTYTDTQYF | TGTGCCAGTGGGGGGACTTACACAGATACGCAGTATTTT
- | few | TRBJ2-3 | TRBV5-1 | CASSLDRSRQYF | TGCGCCAGCAGCTTGGACAGGTCGAGGCAGTATTTT
TRBD2 | few | TRBJ2-6 | TRBV6-5 | CASSLTSGGYSGANVLTF | TGTGCCAGCAGCTTGACTAGCGGGGGGTACTCTGGGGCCAACGTCCTGACTTTC
TRBD1 | few | TRBJ2-1 | TRBV4-1 | CASSLPDRGYNEQFF | TGCGCCAGCAGCCTCCCGGACAGGGGGTACAATGAGCAGTTCTTC
TRBD1 | few | TRBJ1-5 | TRBV10-3 | CAISEGRGYQPQHF | TGTGCCATCAGTGAAGGCAGGGGGTATCAGCCCCAGCATTTT
TRBD2 | - | TRBJ2-1 | TRBV20-1 | CSARETVAGGPRDEQFF | TGCAGTGCTAGAGAAACTGTAGCGGGAGGGCCCAGGGATGAGCAGTTCTTC
TRBD1 | many | TRBJ1-1 | TRBV12-3/TRBV12-4 | CASSFQGATEAFF | TGTGCCAGCAGCTTTCAGGGGGCCACTGAAGCTTTCTTT
- | - | TRBJ2-1 | TRBV6-2/TRBV6-3 | CASSYGRAGSSYNEQFF | TGTGCCAGCAGTTACGGGCGGGCGGGAAGCTCCTACAATGAGCAGTTCTTC
TRBD2 | - | TRBJ2-3 | TRBV12-3/TRBV12-4 | CASSLSASGGGVGDTQYF | TGTGCCAGCAGTTTATCGGCTAGCGGGGGCGGTGTCGGAGATACGCAGTATTTT
- | - | TRBJ2-7 | TRBV4-3 | CTSSQDPGPYEQYF | TGCACCAGCAGCCAAGATCCAGGGCCCTACGAGCAGTACTTC
- | - | TRBJ2-7 | TRBV12-3/TRBV12-4 | CASSFSRYEQYF | TGTGCCAGCAGTTTTTCTAGGTACGAGCAGTACTTC
TRBD1 | few | TRBJ2-3 | TRBV9 | CASSPPGQGAKDTQYF | TGTGCCAGCAGCCCCCCGGGACAGGGGGCAAAAGATACGCAGTATTTT
- | - | TRBJ2-4 | TRBV3-1 | CASSQGVPTGFYLENIQYF | TGTGCCAGCAGCCAAGGGGTCCCGACAGGCTTTTACCTCGAAAACATTCAGTACTTC
TRBD1 | many | TRBJ2-2 | TRBV5-1 | CASELGQATGELFF | TGCGCCAGCGAACTCGGACAGGCGACCGGGGAGCTGTTTTTT
TRBD1 | - | TRBJ1-6 | TRBV4-2 | CASSQEGTGHASPLHF | TGTGCCAGCAGCCAAGAGGGGACAGGGCATGCTTCACCCCTCCACTTT
TRBD1 | many | TRBJ2-3 | TRBV11-3 | CASSSWDSGDTQYF | TGTGCCAGCAGCTCCTGGGACAGCGGAGATACGCAGTATTTT
TRBD2 | many | TRBJ2-5 | TRBV5-1 | CASSLAVSGGAETQYF | TGCGCCAGCAGCTTGGCCGTTAGCGGGGGAGCAGAGACCCAGTACTTC
- | - | TRBJ2-1 | TRBV6-1 | CASSKVGSGEQFF | TGTGCCAGCAGCAAAGTAGGGTCGGGTGAGCAGTTCTTC
- | - | TRBJ1-4 | TRBV5-1 | CASSQGVRTDNEKLFF | TGCGCCAGCAGCCAAGGGGTCCGGACAGATAATGAAAAACTGTTTTTT
TRBD2 | - | TRBJ2-7 | TRBV10-3 | CAISESWGLAGDYEQYF | TGTGCCATCAGTGAGTCGTGGGGACTAGCGGGGGACTACGAGCAGTACTTC
TRBD2 | few | TRBJ2-3 | TRBV10-3 | CAISESPGRSDTQYF | TGTGCCATCAGTGAGTCGCCCGGGAGGTCAGATACGCAGTATTTT
- | - | TRBJ2-3 | TRBV10-3 | CAMGAGSTDTQYF | TGTGCCATGGGGGCGGGGAGCACAGATACGCAGTATTTT
- | - | TRBJ1-4 | TRBV7-2 | CASRAFRTPNEKLFF | TGTGCCAGCAGAGCCTTTAGGACACCAAATGAAAAACTGTTTTTT
TRBD2 | many | TRBJ2-2 | TRBV6-1 | CASSPGLAGVGGELFF | TGTGCCAGCAGTCCAGGACTAGCGGGGGTCGGCGGGGAGCTGTTTTTT
TRBD2 | - | TRBJ2-1 | TRBV5-5 | CASSLDLAGVAYNEQFF | TGTGCCAGCAGCTTGGACTTAGCGGGAGTGGCCTACAATGAGCAGTTCTTC
- | many | TRBJ2-7 | TRBV20-1 | CSARDGPGSGSEQYF | TGCAGTGCTAGAGATGGTCCGGGATCTGGAAGCGAGCAGTACTTC
TRBD1 | many | TRBJ2-2 | TRBV6-5 | CASSYFDRGEAGELFF | TGTGCCAGCAGTTACTTCGACAGGGGAGAAGCCGGGGAGCTGTTTTTT
TRBD1 | few | TRBJ2-7 | TRBV4-3 | CASSQGIQPQGYSYEQYF | TGCGCCAGCAGCCAAGGGATACAACCACAGGGGTATTCCTACGAGCAGTACTTC
- | - | TRBJ1-2 | TRBV7-2 | CASSLDGRAGYTF | TGTGCCAGCAGCTTAGACGGCAGGGCTGGCTACACCTTC
- | few | TRBJ2-2 | TRBV19 | CASSIGGMNTGELFF | TGTGCCAGTAGTATAGGCGGGATGAACACCGGGGAGCTGTTTTTT
- | many | TRBJ2-3 | TRBV7-2 | CASSLGGTRYF | TGTGCCAGCAGCTTAGGCGGGACCAGATATTTT
- | - | TRBJ2-1 | TRBV6-2/TRBV6-3 | CASTSLAAQYNEQFF | TGTGCCAGCACCTCACTAGCTGCCCAATACAATGAGCAGTTCTTC
TRBD2 | few | TRBJ2-5 | TRBV28 | CASSATSAPRF | TGTGCCAGCAGTGCCACTAGCGCCCCCCGCTTC
- | - | TRBJ1-3 | TRBV13 | CASSLGQPFSGNTIYF | TGTGCCAGCAGCTTAGGACAGCCCTTCTCTGGAAACACCATATATTTT
- | many | TRBJ2-1 | TRBV7-2 | CASSPGGGSSYNEQFF | TGTGCCAGCTCCCCCGGTGGGGGTAGCTCCTACAATGAGCAGTTCTTC
TRBD2 | - | TRBJ2-7 | TRBV10-3 | CAISESVLAGEQYF | TGTGCCATCAGTGAGTCAGTTCTAGCGGGGGAGCAGTACTTC
TRBD2 | - | TRBJ2-1 | TRBV27 | CASSGLAGINEQFF | TGTGCCAGCAGTGGACTAGCGGGAATAAATGAGCAGTTCTTC
- | few | TRBJ1-1 | TRBV12-3/TRBV12-4 | CASRDPQGFDTEAFF | TGTGCCAGCAGAGACCCCCAGGGATTCGACACTGAAGCTTTCTTT
- | many | TRBJ1-5 | TRBV6-2/TRBV6-3 | CASSYSRAQPQHF | TGTGCCAGCAGTTACTCGAGGGCTCAGCCCCAGCATTTT
- | - | TRBJ2-3 | TRBV20-1 | CSATSLADTQYF | TGCAGTGCCACAAGTTTAGCCGATACGCAGTATTTT
- | few | TRBJ2-3 | TRBV7-3 | CASSLTSRSTDTQYF | TGTGCCAGCAGCTTAACGTCCAGGAGCACAGATACGCAGTATTTT